Here is one T cell receptor (beta chain) with its context. The V end lost 3 bases, the J end lost 0 bases, and 11 bases lay between the germline ends. The CDR3 is 15 residues long. Germline V gives CDR1 SGHAT, CDR2 FQNNGV. Clones were sequenced by immunoSEQ multiplex PCR, and TCRdb holds only the in-frame ones, with some missing. Among some 100,000 clones listed, roughly nine tenths were seen once. These data belong to a study of OX40 agonist ivuxolimab in advanced cancers. This chain joins TRBV11-2 and TRBJ1-1, with D perhaps TRBD1 (6 bases). The sequence derives from an adult with an advanced solid tumor such as melanoma, head and neck, liver or kidney cancer. The starting material was CD4+ or CD8+ T cells sorted from blood, obtained in a trial of the OX40 agonist ivuxolimab. The CDR3, as DNA: TGTGCCAGCAGCTTCGACAGGATGTTGAACACTGAAGCTTTCTTT. The encoded protein is CASSFDRMLNTEAFF.